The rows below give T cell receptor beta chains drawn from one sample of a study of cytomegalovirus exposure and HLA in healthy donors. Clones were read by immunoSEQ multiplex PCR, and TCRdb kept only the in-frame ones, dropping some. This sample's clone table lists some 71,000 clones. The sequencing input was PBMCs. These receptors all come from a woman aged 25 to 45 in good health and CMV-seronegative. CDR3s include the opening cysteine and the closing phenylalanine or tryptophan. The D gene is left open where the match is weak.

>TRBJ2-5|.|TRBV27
CASSDRLIQETQYF
TGTGCCAGTTCGGACAGACTCATCCAAGAGACCCAGTACTTC
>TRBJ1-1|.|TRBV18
CASLESRGNTEAFF
TGTGCCAGCTTGGAGTCCAGGGGGAACACTGAAGCTTTCTTT
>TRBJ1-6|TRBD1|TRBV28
CASSFSGQGGNSPLHF
TGTGCCAGCAGTTTCTCCGGGCAGGGGGGAAATTCACCCCTCCACTTT
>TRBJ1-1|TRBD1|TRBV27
CASRLTGGYTEAFF
TGTGCCAGCAGGCTGACAGGGGGCTACACTGAAGCTTTCTTT
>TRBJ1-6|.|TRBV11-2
CASSPQGKDSPLHF
TGTGCCAGCAGCCCTCAGGGGAAGGATTCACCCCTCCACTTT
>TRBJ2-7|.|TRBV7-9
CASSWGEENEQYF
TGTGCCAGCAGCTGGGGGGAAGAGAACGAGCAGTACTTC
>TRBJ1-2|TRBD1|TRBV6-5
CATGQLYGYTF
TGTGCCACGGGACAGCTCTATGGCTACACCTTC
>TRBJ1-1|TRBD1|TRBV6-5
CASSFRTGVPFF
TGTGCCAGCAGCTTTCGTACAGGGGTCCCTTTCTTT
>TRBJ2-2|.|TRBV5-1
CASSLQDRNTGELFF
TGCGCCAGCAGCCTCCAAGACAGGAACACCGGGGAGCTGTTTTTT
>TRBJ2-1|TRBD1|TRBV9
CASSVRTGGYNEQFF
TGTGCCAGCAGCGTAAGGACAGGGGGGTACAATGAGCAGTTCTTC
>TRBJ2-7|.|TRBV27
CASSLAGSAYEQYF
TGTGCCAGCAGTTTAGCCGGGAGCGCCTACGAGCAGTACTTC
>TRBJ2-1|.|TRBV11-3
CASSSGLRSYNEQFF
TGTGCCAGCAGCTCAGGACTTCGCTCCTACAATGAGCAGTTCTTC
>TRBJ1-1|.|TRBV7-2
CASSSGPANTEAFF
TGTGCCAGCAGCTCAGGCCCAGCGAACACTGAAGCTTTCTTT
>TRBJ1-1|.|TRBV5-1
CASTEGNTEAFF
TGCGCCAGCACGGAGGGGAACACTGAAGCTTTCTTT
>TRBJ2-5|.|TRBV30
CAWNRLAQETQYF
TGTGCCTGGAACCGGCTAGCGCAAGAGACCCAGTACTTC
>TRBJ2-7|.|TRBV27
CASSLPQGRQYF
TGTGCCAGCAGTTTACCACAGGGAAGGCAGTACTTC